These 26 T cell receptor beta chains share one sample of origin, sequenced in a study of response to subunit inactivated influenza vaccine. TCRdb reanalysed the RT-PCR reads using MiXCR and keeps one entry per CDR3 protein. Here the sample spans 530,000 or so distinct CDR3 sequences, 25% being singletons. The sequencing used CD4+ T cells sorted from PBMCs, collected roughly 5 days after vaccination. These receptors all stem from a man aged 45-60 years who received an inactivated influenza vaccine.

This clonotype was observed a few times. This rearrangement joins TRBV15 to TRBJ2-7, with 8 positions matching TRBD2. Germline V gives CDR1 LNHNV, CDR2 YYDKDF (reference sequence). The CDR3 runs to 17 residues. After removal of 0 bases from V and 7 bases from J, the junction contained 14 bases not matched to a gene. This CDR3 reads CATSREGSSGPLGEQYF. The CDR3 coding sequence is TGTGCCACCAGCAGAGAGGGGTCTAGCGGGCCTCTGGGGGAGCAGTACTTC.

Ten or more counts support this clonotype. The chain uses TRBV20-1 and TRBJ2-5; D remains ambiguous. Germline V CDR1 and CDR2: DFQATT, SNEGSKA (reference sequence). This CDR3 is built from 14 residues. The ends were cut back, 0 bases at V and 4 bases at J, with 12 bases in the middle. CDR3 sequence (DNA): TGCAGTGCTAGAGATCATAGGTTATCAGAGACCCAGTACTTC. Translating it yields CSARDHRLSETQYF.

In regard to this clonotype: The CDR3 end shows no conserved phenylalanine or tryptophan, and so a read error is likely. The CDR3, as DNA: TGTGCCAGCAGCTTAGGGACAGGGATGGGCGAGCAGTACTTG. Translated: CASSLGTGMGEQYL. The chain couples TRBV7-2 to TRBJ2-7; 8 bases align to TRBD1. Germline V CDR1 and CDR2: SGHTA, FQGNSA. The V and J ends lost 1 base and 6 bases, in that order; junction bases with no gene match: 5. The CDR3 contains 14 residues.

The chain is built from TRBV11-1 and TRBJ2-1; 8 bases are a match to TRBD2. The CDR3 is made up of 18 amino acids. Germline loops: CDR1 SGHAT, CDR2 FQDESV (reference sequence). The V gene end was trimmed by 5 bases and the J gene end by 6 bases; junction bases not matched to a gene: 18. This CDR3 is CASSPIGGGTSGTNEQFF. The CDR3 DNA reads TGTGCCAGCAGCCCCATAGGGGGGGGGACTAGTGGAACCAATGAGCAGTTCTTC.

The chain employs TRBV12-3 or TRBV12-4 and TRBJ2-3, with D perhaps TRBD1 (6 bases). CDR3 length equals 12 residues. Trimming pared 8 bases from V and 3 bases from J, leaving 9 bases between. In nucleotides, the CDR3 is TGTGCCAGCGAACAGGGAACAGATACGCAGTATTTT. It translates to CASEQGTDTQYF.

This clonotype appeared a few times. V and J are TRBV10-1 and TRBJ2-4; the match to TRBD1 covers 9 bases. The J segment lost 7 bases and the V segment lost 0 bases, leaving 7 bases of the junction unmatched. This CDR3 spans 16 amino acids. Germline values: CDR1 WNHNN, CDR2 SYGVQD (reference sequence). CDR3 in amino acids: CASSESIGDRVNIQYF. CDR3 DNA: TGCGCCAGCAGTGAGTCGATCGGGGACAGGGTCAACATTCAGTACTTC.

In this sample, this clonotype turned up a few times. The chain combines TRBV20-1 with TRBJ2-7; possibly TRBD1 for D (6 bases). The CDR3 contains 14 residues. V gave up 3 bases and J gave up 3 bases, with 15 bases separating them. CDR1 is DFQATT and CDR2 is SNEGSKA in the germline V gene (reference sequence). The DNA of the CDR3 is TGCAGTGCTAGGGGGGCTCCCGGGCACTACGAGCAGTACTTC. Amino acid sequence: CSARGAPGHYEQYF.

This clonotype was counted between two and nine times. The chain carries TRBV20-1 and TRBJ1-5; 7 bases agree with TRBD1. There are 14 residues in the CDR3. V trimming: 3 bases; J trimming: 6 bases; junction bases outside the gene matches: 8. Per the germline V gene, CDR1 is DFQATT and CDR2 is SNEGSKA (reference sequence). The CDR3 DNA is TGCAGTGCTAGTAGGCAGGGGGACGTTCAGCCCCAGCATTTT. Translating it yields CSASRQGDVQPQHF.

The chain recombines TRBV15 with TRBJ2-5; tentatively, D is TRBD2 (6 bases). The length of the CDR3 is 15 residues. The ends were cut back, 0 bases at V and 7 bases at J, with 15 bases in the middle. Germline V lookup: CDR1 LNHNV, CDR2 YYDKDF (reference sequence). CDR3 amino acids: CATSRDPGRGGTQYF. CDR3 DNA: TGTGCCACCAGCAGAGATCCAGGGCGGGGTGGGACCCAGTACTTC.

The CDR3 loop is CASATGDRPLHF. The CDR3 DNA reads as TGTGCCAGCGCCACGGGGGACCGACCCCTCCACTTT. The J gene is TRBJ1-6, the V gene TRBV6-6, with D perhaps matching TRBD1 (5 bases). The CDR3 loop spans 12 amino acids. Germline CDR1 and CDR2: MNHNY and SVGAGI (reference sequence). The V and J ends lost 8 bases and 12 bases respectively, with 14 bases between them.

The chain combines TRBV20-1 with TRBJ2-3; no definite D call. V was trimmed by 2 bases and J by 2 bases, leaving 5 bases between them. The CDR3 covers 12 residues. The germline gives CDR1 DFQATT, CDR2 SNEGSKA (reference sequence). In nucleotides, the CDR3 is TGCAGTGCTAGACTACCCACAGATACGCAGTATTTT. Translated, it gives CSARLPTDTQYF.

The rearrangement joins TRBV10-3 to TRBJ2-7; D is undetermined. The CDR3 length is 14 residues. Germline values: CDR1 ENHRY, CDR2 SYGVKD. With 2 bases removed from V and 2 bases from J, the gap between germline ends came to 10 bases. CDR3: CAISEGLGPYEQYF. The CDR3 coding sequence is TGTGCCATCAGTGAGGGATTAGGGCCCTACGAGCAGTACTTC.

The table lists this clonotype with a few counts. This rearrangement joins TRBV10-3 to TRBJ2-7; TRBD2 aligns across 10 bases. The CDR3 sequence is 17 residues long. V gave up 0 bases and J gave up 2 bases; unmatched junction bases: 7. Looked up from germline, CDR1 is ENHRY and CDR2 is SYGVKD. The DNA of the CDR3 is TGTGCCATCAGTGAGTCGGGGGCCCTAGCGGGAGCCTACGAGCAGTACTTC. Its translation: CAISESGALAGAYEQYF.

This chain joins TRBV11-2 and TRBJ2-7; 8 bases are shared with TRBD2. Germline lookup yields CDR1 SGHAT and CDR2 FQNNGV. The junction had 8 bases not matched to a gene; V was cut back by 6 bases and J by 4 bases. CDR3 size: 14 residues. CDR3 DNA: TGTGCCAGCAGGTATGGGACTAGACGGTACGAGCAGTACTTC. Its translation is CASRYGTRRYEQYF.

This chain joins TRBV11-2 and TRBJ2-3; 10 bases are a match to TRBD2. There are 16 residues in the CDR3. After removal of 5 bases from V and 2 bases from J, the junction contained 7 bases not matched to a gene. CDR1 and CDR2 (germline): SGHAT, FQNNGV. The CDR3 spells CASSLLSGGNTDTQYF. The CDR3 nucleotides are TGTGCCAGCAGCCTCCTTAGCGGGGGGAACACAGATACGCAGTATTTT. Based on the CDR3 plus reference TRBV11-2 and TRBJ2-3, the full variable domain is EAGVAQSPRYKIIEKRQSVAFWCNPISGHATLYWYQQILGQGPKLLIQFQNNGVVDDSQLPKDRFSAERLKGVDSTLKIQPAKLEDSAVYLCASSLLSGGNTDTQYFGPGTRLTVL.

V usage is TRBV11-2 and J usage is TRBJ1-2; D may be TRBD1 (5 bases). CDR3 size: 14 residues. Trimming took 4 bases from V and 5 from J, leaving 14 bases between them. Germline V CDR1 and CDR2: SGHAT, FQNNGV. DNA of the CDR3: TGTGCCAGCAGCTCTGGGGACGGAGCATATGGCTACACCTTC. It yields the protein CASSSGDGAYGYTF.

This clonotype was seen more than once but under ten times. The V call is TRBV20-1, the J call TRBJ2-7; 9 bases fit TRBD1. The CDR3 has 14 residues. V lost 5 bases and J lost 5; bases outside the gene matches: 10. Per germline, CDR1 DFQATT and CDR2 SNEGSKA (reference sequence). The CDR3 DNA reads as TGCAGTGCTGCCCGTCCCGGGACAGGGAACGAGCAGTACTTC. Amino acid sequence: CSAARPGTGNEQYF.

The chain links TRBV29-1 to TRBJ2-1; tentative D call: TRBD1 (6 bases). The CDR3 length is 12 residues. Trimming stripped 4 bases from V and 5 bases from J, with 9 bases between. Germline-derived CDR1 and CDR2 are SQVTM and ANQGSEA. The CDR3 loop is CSVGQADNEQFF. The CDR3 region has the DNA TGCAGCGTTGGACAGGCGGACAATGAGCAGTTCTTC.

This clonotype was seen a handful of times. Here the CDR3 reads CASSFTGGSAEAFF. The CDR3 nucleotides are TGTGCCAGCAGTTTTACCGGGGGGAGCGCTGAAGCTTTCTTT. J is TRBJ1-1 and V is TRBV6-5, with D perhaps TRBD1 (5 bases). Germline V lookup: CDR1 MNHEY, CDR2 SVGAGI. There are 14 residues in the CDR3. V was pared by 4 bases and J by 6 bases, with 15 bases between.

This clonotype was detected a few times. V usage is TRBV12-3 or TRBV12-4 and J usage is TRBJ1-4, with a possible D match to TRBD1 (6 bases). The CDR3 has 16 amino acids. V lost 6 bases and J lost 7, with 21 bases in between. CDR3 residues: CASRSSGGKRGEKLFF. Written as DNA, the CDR3 is TGTGCCAGCAGATCCTCCGGGGGCAAAAGGGGTGAAAAACTGTTTTTT.

This clonotype was found once. J is TRBJ1-2 and V is TRBV5-6; tentatively, D is TRBD1 (6 bases). This CDR3 spans 15 amino acids. V was shortened by 5 bases and J by 5 bases, with 19 bases between the two germline ends. The germline V gene encodes CDR1 SGHDT and CDR2 YYEEEE. The CDR3 here is CASSSAPTGGYGYTF. The CDR3 nucleotides are TGTGCCAGCAGTTCCGCTCCGACAGGAGGGTATGGCTACACCTTC.

The chain carries TRBV5-1 and TRBJ1-4, with D tentatively TRBD1 (5 bases). Germline V gene data show CDR1 as SGHRS and CDR2 as YFSETQ. With 0 bases removed from V and 7 bases from J, the gap between germline ends came to 13 bases. The CDR3 spans 15 residues. CDR3 DNA sequence: TGCGCCAGCAGCTTGGAAGGGGCGGGAGGTGAAAAACTGTTTTTT. Its protein product is CASSLEGAGGEKLFF. Full variable domain (outside the CDR3, taken from reference TRBV5-1 and TRBJ1-4): KAGVTQTPRYLIKTRGQQVTLSCSPISGHRSVSWYQQTPGQGLQFLFEYFSETQRNKGNFPGRFSGRQFSNSRSEMNVSTLELGDSALYLCASSLEGAGGEKLFFGSGTQLSVL.

With respect to this clonotype: This may stem from a read error, because a much larger clone lies one nucleotide away. The rearrangement joins TRBV6-2 or TRBV6-3 to TRBJ1-5, with D hard to call. Looked up from germline, CDR1 is MNHEY and CDR2 is SVGEGT. V lost 2 bases to trimming and J lost 3 bases, with 2 bases between them. This CDR3 region has 12 residues. CDR3 sequence reads: CASSYDNQPQHF. DNA for the CDR3: TGTGCCAGCAGTTACGACAATCAGCCCCAGCATTTT.

V usage is TRBV3-1 and J usage is TRBJ1-1; D not certain. In germline, CDR1 is LGHDT, CDR2 YNNKEL (reference sequence). This CDR3 is 13 amino acids long. V lost 2 bases and J 1 base, leaving 5 bases between the germline ends. The CDR3 region has the DNA TGTGCCAGCAGCCAACTCAGGAACACTGAAGCTTTCTTT. Its translation is CASSQLRNTEAFF.

The rearrangement uses TRBV20-1 and TRBJ2-3; tentatively, D is TRBD2 (6 bases). Germline V gene data show CDR1 as DFQATT and CDR2 as SNEGSKA (reference sequence). The ends were cut back, 6 bases at V and 1 base at J, with 14 bases in the middle. CDR3 size: 14 residues. The CDR3 region has the DNA TGCAGTGCCCCCTCGCAGCGGGGCACAGATACGCAGTATTTT. It encodes CSAPSQRGTDTQYF.

The chain has TRBV28 and TRBJ2-7; a weak D match, TRBD1 (6 bases). The CDR3 loop spans 13 amino acids. V lost 5 bases to trimming and J lost 1 base, with 9 bases between them. The germline V gene encodes CDR1 MDHEN and CDR2 SYDVKM. CDR3 protein: CASSGDTSYEQYF. CDR3 coding DNA: TGTGCCAGCAGTGGGGACACTTCCTACGAGCAGTACTTC.